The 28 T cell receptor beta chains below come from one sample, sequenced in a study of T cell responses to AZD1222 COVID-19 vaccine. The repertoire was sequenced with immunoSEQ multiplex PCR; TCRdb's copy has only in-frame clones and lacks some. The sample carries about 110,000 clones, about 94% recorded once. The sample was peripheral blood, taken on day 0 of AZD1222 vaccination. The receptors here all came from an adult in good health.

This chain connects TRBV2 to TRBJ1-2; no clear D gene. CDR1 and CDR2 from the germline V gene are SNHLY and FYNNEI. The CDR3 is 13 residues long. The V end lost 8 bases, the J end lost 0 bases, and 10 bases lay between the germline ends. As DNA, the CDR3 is TGTGCCAGCGGTAACAGCCCTAACTATGGCTACACCTTC. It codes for CASGNSPNYGYTF.

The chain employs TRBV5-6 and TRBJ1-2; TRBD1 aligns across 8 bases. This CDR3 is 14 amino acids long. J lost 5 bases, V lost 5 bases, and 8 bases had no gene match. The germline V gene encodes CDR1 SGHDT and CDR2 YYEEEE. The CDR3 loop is CASRRQGIRYGYTF. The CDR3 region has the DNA TGTGCCAGCAGAAGACAGGGGATTAGATATGGCTACACCTTC.

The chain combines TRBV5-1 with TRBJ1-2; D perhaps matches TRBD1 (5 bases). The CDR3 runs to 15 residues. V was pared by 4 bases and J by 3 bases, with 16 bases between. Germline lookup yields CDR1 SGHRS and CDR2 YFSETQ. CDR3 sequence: CASSLGQQIYYGYTF. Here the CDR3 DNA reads TGCGCCAGCAGCCTAGGACAACAGATTTACTATGGCTACACCTTC. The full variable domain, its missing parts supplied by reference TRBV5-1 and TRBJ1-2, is KAGVTQTPRYLIKTRGQQVTLSCSPISGHRSVSWYQQTPGQGLQFLFEYFSETQRNKGNFPGRFSGRQFSNSRSEMNVSTLELGDSALYLCASSLGQQIYYGYTFGSGTRLTVV.

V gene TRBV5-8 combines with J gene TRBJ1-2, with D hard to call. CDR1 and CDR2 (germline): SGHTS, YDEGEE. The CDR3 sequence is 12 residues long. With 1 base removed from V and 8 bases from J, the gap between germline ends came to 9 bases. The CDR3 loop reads CASSLHPYGYTF. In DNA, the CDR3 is TGTGCCAGCAGCTTGCATCCCTACGGCTACACCTTC.

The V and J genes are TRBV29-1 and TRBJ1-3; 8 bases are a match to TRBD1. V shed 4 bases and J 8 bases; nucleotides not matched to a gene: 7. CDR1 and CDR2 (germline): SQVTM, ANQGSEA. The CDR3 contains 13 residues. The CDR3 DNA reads TGCAGCGTTGTCTTCCAGGGGGCGGACACCATATATTTT. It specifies CSVVFQGADTIYF.

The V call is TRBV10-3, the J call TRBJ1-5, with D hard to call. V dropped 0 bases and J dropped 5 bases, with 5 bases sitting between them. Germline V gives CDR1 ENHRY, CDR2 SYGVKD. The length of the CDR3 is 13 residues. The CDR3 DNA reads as TGTGCCATCAGTGAGTCAAGGGATCAGCCCCAGCATTTT. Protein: CAISESRDQPQHF.

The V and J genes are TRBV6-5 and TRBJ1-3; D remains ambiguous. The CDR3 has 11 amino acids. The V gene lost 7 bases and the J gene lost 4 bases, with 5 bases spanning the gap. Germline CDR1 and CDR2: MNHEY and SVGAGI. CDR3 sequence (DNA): TGTGCCAGCAACCGCGGAAACACCATATATTTT. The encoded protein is CASNRGNTIYF.

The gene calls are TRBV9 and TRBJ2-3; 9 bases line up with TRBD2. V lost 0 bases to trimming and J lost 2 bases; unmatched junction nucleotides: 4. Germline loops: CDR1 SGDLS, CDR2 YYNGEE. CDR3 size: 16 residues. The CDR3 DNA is TGTGCCAGCAGCGTAGCTCGACTAGCGGCCACAGATACGCAGTATTTT. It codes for CASSVARLAATDTQYF. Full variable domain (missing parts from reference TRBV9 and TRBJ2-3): DSGVTQTPKHLITATGQRVTLRCSPRSGDLSVYWYQQSLDQGLQFLIQYYNGEERAKGNILERFSAQQFPDLHSELNLSSLELGDSALYFCASSVARLAATDTQYFGPGTRLTVL.

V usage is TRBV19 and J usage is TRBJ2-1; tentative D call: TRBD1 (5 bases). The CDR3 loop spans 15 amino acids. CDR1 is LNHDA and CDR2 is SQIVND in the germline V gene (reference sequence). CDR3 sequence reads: CATIERGFGRGKQFF. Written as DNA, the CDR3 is TGTGCGACGATCGAAAGGGGCTTTGGAAGGGGTAAGCAGTTCTTC.

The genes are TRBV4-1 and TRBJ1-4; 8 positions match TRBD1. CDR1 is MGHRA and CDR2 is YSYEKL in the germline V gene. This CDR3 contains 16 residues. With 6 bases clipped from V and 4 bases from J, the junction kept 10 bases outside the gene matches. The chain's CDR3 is CASRRGQGQDNEKLFF. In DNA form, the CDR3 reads TGCGCCAGCAGACGAGGTCAGGGACAGGATAATGAAAAACTGTTTTTT.

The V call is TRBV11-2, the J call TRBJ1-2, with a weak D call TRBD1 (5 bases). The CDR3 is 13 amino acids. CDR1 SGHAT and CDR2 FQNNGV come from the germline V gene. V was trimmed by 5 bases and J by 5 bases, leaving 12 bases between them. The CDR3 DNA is TGTGCCAGCAGCCCGGGGGGGACTTATGGCTACACCTTC. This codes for CASSPGGTYGYTF. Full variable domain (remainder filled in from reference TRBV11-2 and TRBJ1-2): EAGVAQSPRYKIIEKRQSVAFWCNPISGHATLYWYQQILGQGPKLLIQFQNNGVVDDSQLPKDRFSAERLKGVDSTLKIQPAKLEDSAVYLCASSPGGTYGYTFGSGTRLTVV.

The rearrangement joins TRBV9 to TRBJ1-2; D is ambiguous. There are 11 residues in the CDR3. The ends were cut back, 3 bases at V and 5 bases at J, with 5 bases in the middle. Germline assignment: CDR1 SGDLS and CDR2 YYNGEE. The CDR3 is CASSAPYGYTF. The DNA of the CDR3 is TGTGCCAGCAGCGCCCCGTATGGCTACACCTTC.

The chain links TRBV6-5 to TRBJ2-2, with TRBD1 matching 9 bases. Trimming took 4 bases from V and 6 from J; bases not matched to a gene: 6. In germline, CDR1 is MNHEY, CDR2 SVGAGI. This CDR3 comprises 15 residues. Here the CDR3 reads CASSWDRARAGELFF. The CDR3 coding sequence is TGTGCCAGCAGTTGGGACAGGGCGAGAGCCGGGGAGCTGTTTTTT.

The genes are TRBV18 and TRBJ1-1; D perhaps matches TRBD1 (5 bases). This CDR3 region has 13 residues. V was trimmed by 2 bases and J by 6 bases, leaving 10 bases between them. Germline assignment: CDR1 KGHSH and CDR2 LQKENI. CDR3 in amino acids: CASSPRGGAEAFF. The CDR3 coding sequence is TGTGCCAGCTCACCAAGGGGTGGTGCTGAAGCTTTCTTT.

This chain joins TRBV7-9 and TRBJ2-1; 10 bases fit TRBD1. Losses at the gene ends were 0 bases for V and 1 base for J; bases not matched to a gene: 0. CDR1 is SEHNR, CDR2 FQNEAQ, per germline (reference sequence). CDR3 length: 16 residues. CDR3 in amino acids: CASSLAGQGSYNEQFF. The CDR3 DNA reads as TGTGCCAGCAGCTTAGCGGGACAGGGGTCCTACAATGAGCAGTTCTTC.

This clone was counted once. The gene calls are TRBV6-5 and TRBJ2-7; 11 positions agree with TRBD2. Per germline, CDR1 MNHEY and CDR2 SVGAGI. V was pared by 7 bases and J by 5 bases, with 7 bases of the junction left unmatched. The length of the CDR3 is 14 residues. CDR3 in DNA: TGTGCCAGCACCAATAGCGGGGGGGCCGACGAGCAGTACTTC. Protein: CASTNSGGADEQYF.

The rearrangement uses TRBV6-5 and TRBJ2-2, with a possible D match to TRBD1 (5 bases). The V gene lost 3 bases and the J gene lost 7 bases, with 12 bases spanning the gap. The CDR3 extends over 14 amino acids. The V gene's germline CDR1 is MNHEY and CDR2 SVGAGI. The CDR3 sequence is CASSYQGVHGELFF. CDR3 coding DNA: TGTGCCAGCAGTTATCAAGGGGTCCACGGGGAGCTGTTTTTT.

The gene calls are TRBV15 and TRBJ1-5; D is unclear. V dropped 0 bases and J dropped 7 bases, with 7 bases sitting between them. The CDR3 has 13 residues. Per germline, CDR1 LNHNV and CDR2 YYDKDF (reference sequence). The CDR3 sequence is CATSRDQEQPQHF. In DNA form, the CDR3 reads TGTGCCACCAGCAGAGATCAGGAACAGCCCCAGCATTTT.

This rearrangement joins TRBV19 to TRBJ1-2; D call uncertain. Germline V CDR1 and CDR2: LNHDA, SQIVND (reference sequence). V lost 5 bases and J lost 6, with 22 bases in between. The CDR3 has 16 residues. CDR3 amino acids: CASSPSGVRPENGYTF. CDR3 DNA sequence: TGTGCCAGTAGTCCCAGTGGCGTCAGGCCAGAGAATGGCTACACCTTC.

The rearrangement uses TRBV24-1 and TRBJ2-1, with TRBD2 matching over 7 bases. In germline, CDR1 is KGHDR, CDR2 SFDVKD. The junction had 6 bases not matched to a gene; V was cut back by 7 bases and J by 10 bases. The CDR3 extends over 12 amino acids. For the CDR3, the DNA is TGTGCCACCAGGGCGGGAGATCGCGAGCAGTTCTTC. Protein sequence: CATRAGDREQFF.

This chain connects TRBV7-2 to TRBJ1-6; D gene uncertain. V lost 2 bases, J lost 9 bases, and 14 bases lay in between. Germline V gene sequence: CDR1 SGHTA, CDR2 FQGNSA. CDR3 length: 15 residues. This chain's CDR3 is CASSLSSRGGSPLHF. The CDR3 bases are TGTGCCAGCAGCTTATCGTCTCGGGGAGGTTCACCCCTCCACTTT.

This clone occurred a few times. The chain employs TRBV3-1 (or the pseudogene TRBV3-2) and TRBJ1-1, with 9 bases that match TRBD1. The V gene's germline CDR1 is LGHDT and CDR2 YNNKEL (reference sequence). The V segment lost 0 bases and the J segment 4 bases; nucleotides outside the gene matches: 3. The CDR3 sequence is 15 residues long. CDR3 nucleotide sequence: TGTGCCAGCAGCCAAGACGCGACAGGGGGCACTGAAGCTTTCTTT. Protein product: CASSQDATGGTEAFF.

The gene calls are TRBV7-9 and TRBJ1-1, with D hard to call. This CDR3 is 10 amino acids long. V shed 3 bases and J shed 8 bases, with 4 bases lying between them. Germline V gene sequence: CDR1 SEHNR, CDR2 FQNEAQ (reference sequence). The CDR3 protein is CASSFLEAFF. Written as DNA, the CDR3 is TGTGCCAGCAGCTTTCTGGAAGCTTTCTTT. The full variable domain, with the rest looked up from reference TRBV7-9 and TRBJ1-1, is DTGVSQNPRHKITKRGQNVTFRCDPISEHNRLYWYRQTLGQGPEFLTYFQNEAQLEKSRLLSDRFSAERPKGSFSTLEIQRTEQGDSAMYLCASSFLEAFFGQGTRLTVV.

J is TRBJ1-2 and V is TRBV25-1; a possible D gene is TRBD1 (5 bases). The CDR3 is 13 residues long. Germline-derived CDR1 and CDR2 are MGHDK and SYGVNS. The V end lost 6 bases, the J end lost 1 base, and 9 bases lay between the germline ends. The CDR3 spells CASSGAFNYGYTF. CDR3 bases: TGTGCCAGCAGCGGGGCCTTTAACTATGGCTACACCTTC.

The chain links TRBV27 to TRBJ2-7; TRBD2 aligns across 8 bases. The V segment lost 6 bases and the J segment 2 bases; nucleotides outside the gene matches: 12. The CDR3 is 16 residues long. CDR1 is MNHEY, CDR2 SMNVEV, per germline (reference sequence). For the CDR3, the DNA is TGTGCCAGCAGAATAGCCGGGACTAGAGTAACCTACGAGCAGTACTTC. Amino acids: CASRIAGTRVTYEQYF.

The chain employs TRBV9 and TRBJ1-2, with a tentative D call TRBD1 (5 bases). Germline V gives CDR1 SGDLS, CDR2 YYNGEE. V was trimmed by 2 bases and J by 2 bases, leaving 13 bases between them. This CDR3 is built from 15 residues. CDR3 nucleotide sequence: TGTGCCAGCAGCGTGGGCTCGACAGCAAACTATGGCTACACCTTC. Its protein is CASSVGSTANYGYTF.

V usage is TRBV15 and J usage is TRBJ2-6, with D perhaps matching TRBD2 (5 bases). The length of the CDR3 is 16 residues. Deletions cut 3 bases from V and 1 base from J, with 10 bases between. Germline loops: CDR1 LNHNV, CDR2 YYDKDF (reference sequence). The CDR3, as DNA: TGTGCCACCAGCAGGCCCCGGGGATCTGGGGCCAACGTCCTGACTTTC. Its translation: CATSRPRGSGANVLTF.

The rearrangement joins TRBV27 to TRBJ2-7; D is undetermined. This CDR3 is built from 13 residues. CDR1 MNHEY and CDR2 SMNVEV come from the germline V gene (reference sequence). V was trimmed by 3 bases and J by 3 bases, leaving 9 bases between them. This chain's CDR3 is CASSLSRYYEQYF. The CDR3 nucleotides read TGTGCCAGCAGTTTGAGTAGATACTACGAGCAGTACTTC.